Below, 17 T cell receptor beta chains from the same sample are listed, as sequenced in a study of T cells in Graves' hyperthyroidism and ophthalmopathy. RNA transcripts were the template for amplifying TCR beta CDR3 regions. During a first-round RT-PCR of the TCR CDR3, the HTBI primer set was used. TCRdb reprocessed the multiplex PCR reads with MiXCR, giving one entry per CDR3 protein. In the table there are over 500,000 distinct CDR3 sequences, 15% to 20% of which are singletons. Sequencing used blood. Receptors were obtained from a woman aged 30 to 39 with Graves' ophthalmopathy.

This clonotype was detected ten times or more. The rearrangement uses TRBV2 and TRBJ2-7; D is ambiguous. V lost 6 bases, J lost 2 bases, and 11 bases lay in between. Per the germline V gene, CDR1 is SNHLY and CDR2 is FYNNEI. The CDR3 is made up of 13 amino acids. The CDR3: CASRGLPTYEQYF. CDR3 DNA: TGTGCCAGCAGAGGGCTCCCGACCTACGAGCAGTACTTC.

This clonotype has at least ten counts. The rearrangement links TRBV20-1 to TRBJ2-7, with D possibly matching TRBD2 (6 bases). The CDR3 runs to 14 residues. Trimming stripped 2 bases from V and 3 bases from J, with 14 bases between. The germline CDR1 and CDR2 sequences are DFQATT and SNEGSKA (reference sequence). CDR3 sequence reads: CSARPQEGFYEQYF. CDR3 sequence (DNA): TGCAGTGCTAGACCCCAGGAGGGGTTCTACGAGCAGTACTTC.

A few counts support this clonotype. The chain joins TRBV6-1 to TRBJ2-2; tentatively, D is TRBD2 (5 bases). V was pared by 5 bases and J by 4 bases, with 23 bases between. CDR1 is MNHNS and CDR2 is SASEGT in the germline V gene. The CDR3 sequence is 18 residues long. The CDR3 DNA reads as TGTGCCAGCAGTTCCCAGCGGTCCGGAGCGGAGATCACCGGGGAGCTGTTTTTT. This encodes CASSSQRSGAEITGELFF.

The rearrangement links TRBV11-3 to TRBJ2-6, with D possibly matching TRBD1 (6 bases). The CDR3 runs 17 residues. Germline V gene lookup returns CDR1 SGHNT and CDR2 YENEEA. V gave up 0 bases and J gave up 2 bases, with 11 bases separating them. CDR3 nucleotides: TGTGCCAGCAGCTTAGACAGGGGCAGGGCTGGGGCCAACGTCCTGACTTTC. It yields the protein CASSLDRGRAGANVLTF.

The genes are TRBV7-9 and TRBJ1-6; D gene uncertain. Germline V CDR1 and CDR2: SEHNR, FQNEAQ (reference sequence). Trimming removed 8 bases from V and 6 bases from J, with 11 bases in between. The CDR3 sequence is 13 residues long. The CDR3 is CASLGRANSPLHF. The CDR3 coding sequence is TGTGCCAGCCTAGGAAGAGCTAATTCACCCCTCCACTTT.

This chain connects TRBV4-3 to TRBJ2-3, with D perhaps matching TRBD1 (5 bases). The CDR3 contains 14 residues. V was cut by 4 bases and J by 4 bases, with 12 bases left in between. CDR1 and CDR2 (germline): LGHNA, YSLEER. The CDR3 sequence is CASSRLGRADTQYF. The CDR3 nucleotides read TGCGCCAGCAGCCGCCTGGGCAGGGCAGATACGCAGTATTTT.

This clonotype has only a few counts. The CDR3, as DNA: TGTGCCAGCAGCCCCGGGACAACTGAAGCTTTCTTT. This encodes CASSPGTTEAFF. The chain couples TRBV7-9 to TRBJ1-1; D perhaps matches TRBD1 (6 bases). Germline V gene lookup returns CDR1 SEHNR and CDR2 FQNEAQ (reference sequence). This CDR3 region has 12 residues. Trimming pared 5 bases from V and 5 bases from J, leaving 9 bases between.

The chain carries TRBV20-1 and TRBJ2-7; D possibly corresponds to TRBD2 (7 bases). V lost 0 bases and J 0 bases, leaving 18 bases between the germline ends. Germline values: CDR1 DFQATT, CDR2 SNEGSKA (reference sequence). The CDR3 consists of 17 residues. The CDR3 nucleotides read TGCAGTGCTAGAGATCTAATGGAGGGAGGGGGCTCCTACGAGCAGTACTTC. Translated: CSARDLMEGGGSYEQYF.

With regard to this clonotype: A much larger clonotype is one base distant, so this may be a read error. This chain links TRBV7-9 with TRBJ2-1; D perhaps matches TRBD2 (5 bases). In germline, CDR1 is SEHNR, CDR2 FQNEAQ (reference sequence). The CDR3 extends over 16 amino acids. For the CDR3, the DNA is TGTGCCAGAAGCTCGTATAGCGTGAGCTCCTACAATGAGCAGTTCTTC. The encoded protein is CARSSYSVSSYNEQFF.

In this sample, this clonotype turned up many times. V usage is TRBV14 and J usage is TRBJ2-1; D not resolved. V was clipped by 3 bases and J by 6 bases, with 9 bases between them. The germline CDR1 and CDR2 sequences are SGHDN and FVKESK. This CDR3 spans 13 amino acids. CDR3 bases: TGTGCCAGCAGCCAGTTAGGTGCCAATGAGCAGTTCTTC. Its protein product is CASSQLGANEQFF.

This clonotype was seen at least ten times. CDR3 DNA sequence: TGTGCCAGCAGCCCCGGACTAGCGGGAGGGCCGAGAGGCCGGGAGACCCAGTACTTC. Protein: CASSPGLAGGPRGRETQYF. The rearrangement uses TRBV11-2 and TRBJ2-5, with 15 nucleotides matching TRBD2. Trimming at V came to 5 bases and at J to 5 bases, leaving 15 bases not matched to a gene. Germline CDR1 is SGHAT and CDR2 is FQNNGV. This CDR3 is 19 amino acids long.

This clonotype has just a few counts. J is TRBJ2-7 and V is TRBV24-1; tentatively, D is TRBD1 (5 bases). V was pared by 2 bases and J by 2 bases, with 9 bases between. Looked up from germline, CDR1 is KGHDR and CDR2 is SFDVKD. The CDR3 consists of 14 residues. The CDR3 DNA reads TGTGCCACCAGTGATTCGAGCAGGGCCTACGAGCAGTACTTC. This encodes CATSDSSRAYEQYF.

This clonotype was observed a few times. The V call is TRBV7-2, the J call TRBJ1-5, with D possibly being TRBD1 (5 bases). The CDR3 totals 15 residues. CDR1 and CDR2 (germline): SGHTA, FQGNSA. V was shortened by 5 bases and J by 3 bases, with 14 bases between the two germline ends. In DNA, the CDR3 is TGTGCCAGCAGCCTAGGGGCCCTTCTCAATCAGCCCCAGCATTTT. This gives the protein CASSLGALLNQPQHF.

The V gene is TRBV7-8, the J gene TRBJ1-1; weak D call: TRBD1 (6 bases). Germline V CDR1 and CDR2: SGHVS, FQNEAQ. V was cut by 6 bases and J by 1 base, with 18 bases left in between. This CDR3 contains 16 residues. In nucleotides, the CDR3 is TGTGCCAGCAGGTCAACTAGCGGGGGCCAGAACACTGAAGCTTTCTTT. Its protein is CASRSTSGGQNTEAFF.

This clonotype has ten or more counts. The chain has TRBV20-1 and TRBJ2-1; 8 bases line up with TRBD2. Germline lookup yields CDR1 DFQATT and CDR2 SNEGSKA (reference sequence). The CDR3 length is 13 residues. With V trimmed by 4 bases and J by 5 bases, 4 bases remained unmatched. The CDR3 spells CSATSGLDNEQFF. The CDR3 DNA is TGCAGTGCTACTAGCGGGTTAGACAATGAGCAGTTCTTC.

The chain carries TRBV19 and TRBJ2-7; D is possibly TRBD2 (5 bases). The CDR3 has 18 amino acids. Trimming removed 0 bases from V and 7 bases from J, with 25 bases in between. The V gene's germline CDR1 is LNHDA and CDR2 SQIVND (reference sequence). The CDR3 reads CASSIDPVGTSHLREQYF. The CDR3, as DNA: TGTGCCAGTAGTATAGATCCGGTGGGAACTAGTCATTTACGAGAGCAGTACTTC.

This chain links TRBV12-3 or TRBV12-4 with TRBJ2-5; 7 nucleotides agree with TRBD2. The ends lost 3 bases at V and 4 bases at J; junction bases unmatched: 2. The CDR3 sequence is 13 residues long. The CDR3 reads CASSFGEGETQYF. The CDR3 region has the DNA TGTGCCAGCAGTTTCGGGGAGGGAGAGACCCAGTACTTC.